The rows below give T cell receptor beta chains drawn from one sample of a study of CD8+ T cells in alopecia areata. Clones were sequenced by immunoSEQ multiplex PCR, and TCRdb holds only the in-frame ones, with some missing. The profile shows 150,000 to 200,000 clones, around 71% of them singletons. Sample: CD8+ T cells sorted from blood, taken at week 0. The receptors here all came from a human donor with alopecia areata. Each CDR3 is given with its conserved first and last residue. Each record gives: D gene, CDR3 length, J gene, V gene, CDR3 protein, CDR3 DNA. A D gene is named only where the DNA matches it firmly.

>TRBD2|16|TRBJ2-7|TRBV19
CASSSGLAGGYYEQYF
TGTGCCAGTAGTAGTGGACTAGCGGGGGGATACTACGAGCAGTACTTC
>.|15|TRBJ2-3|TRBV7-2
CASSLDREGTDTQYF
TGTGCCAGCAGCTTAGACAGGGAAGGTACAGATACGCAGTATTTT
>.|13|TRBJ2-2|TRBV30
CAWRGLNTGELFF
TGTGCCTGGAGGGGGCTTAACACCGGGGAGCTGTTTTTT
>.|18|TRBJ2-3|TRBV4-1
CASSQIHWGGGSTDTQYF
TGCGCCAGCAGCCAGATCCATTGGGGGGGCGGTAGCACAGATACGCAGTATTTT
>.|11|TRBJ2-4|TRBV11-3
CASGGGLIQYF
TGTGCCAGCGGGGGCGGGTTGATTCAGTACTTC
>TRBD1|14|TRBJ1-1|TRBV6-5
CASSYGTGETEAFF
TGTGCCAGCAGTTACGGGACAGGGGAAACTGAAGCTTTCTTT
>.|12|TRBJ1-1|TRBV2
CASSDGPTEAFF
TGTGCCAGCAGTGATGGACCCACTGAAGCTTTCTTT
>.|15|TRBJ2-3|TRBV27
CASRRTNRAADTQYF
TGTGCCAGCAGGCGTACGAATAGGGCAGCAGATACGCAGTATTTT
>TRBD1|14|TRBJ1-2|TRBV2
CASYSSRDRSGYTF
TGTGCCAGTTATAGTTCCCGGGACAGGTCTGGCTACACCTTC
>TRBD1|14|TRBJ1-1|TRBV4-1
CASSPTGTPTEAFF
TGCGCCAGCAGCCCGACAGGGACTCCCACTGAAGCTTTCTTT
>.|15|TRBJ2-2|TRBV19
CASSMDIQNTGELFF
TGTGCCAGTAGTATGGACATACAGAACACCGGGGAGCTGTTTTTT
>.|12|TRBJ2-7|TRBV7-9
CASSRGTYEQYF
TGTGCCAGCAGCCGTGGAACCTACGAGCAGTACTTC
>TRBD1|16|TRBJ2-7|TRBV15
CATSTSRDSNTYEQYF
TGTGCCACCAGCACTTCCCGGGACAGCAATACCTACGAGCAGTACTTC
>.|16|TRBJ2-1|TRBV10-3
CAISETQVSSYNEQFF
TGTGCCATCAGTGAAACGCAGGTGAGCTCCTACAATGAGCAGTTCTTC
>.|16|TRBJ1-1|TRBV29-1
CSVEVSPDVYDTEAFF
TGCAGCGTTGAGGTATCTCCCGATGTATATGACACTGAAGCTTTCTTT
>.|11|TRBJ1-5|TRBV5-1
CASMSTQPQHF
TGCGCCAGCATGAGCACTCAGCCCCAGCATTTT
>.|13|TRBJ2-7|TRBV5-1
CASTHQYPYEQYF
TGCGCCAGCACTCACCAATATCCCTACGAGCAGTACTTC